The source of this T cell receptor (beta chain) is a study of early T cells in non-severe SARS-CoV-2 infection. Study summary: Bulk RNA isolated from unsorted whole blood underwent sequencing; chains were not paired. Notes on the study in general: Comparison of clonotypes with VDJdb favored anti-spike CD8 responses while missing private and CD4 specificities.

Regarding this clonotype: The antigen remains unidentified.

The germline V gene encodes CDR1 SGDLS and CDR2 YYNGEE. This CDR3 comprises 15 residues. Trimming took off 4 bases at V and 1 base at J, with 14 bases between the two ends. Individual cDNA molecules received unique molecular identifiers. MiXCR, run by TCRdb on the 5' RACE reads, gives a single entry per CDR3 protein. The sample yields tens of thousands of distinct CDR3 sequences, approximately 12% seen once. Input material: whole blood. This TCR was sampled from an adult who was a healthcare worker with PCR-confirmed SARS-CoV-2 infection or an uninfected control (not recorded which). This chain connects TRBV9 to TRBJ1-2; D might be TRBD1 (5 bases). CDR3 region: CASSPNPGSNYGYTF. CDR3 DNA: TGTGCCAGCAGCCCAAACCCAGGGAGTAACTATGGCTACACCTTC. Full variable domain (outside the CDR3, taken from reference TRBV9 and TRBJ1-2): DSGVTQTPKHLITATGQRVTLRCSPRSGDLSVYWYQQSLDQGLQFLIQYYNGEERAKGNILERFSAQQFPDLHSELNLSSLELGDSALYFCASSPNPGSNYGYTFGSGTRLTVV.